These T cell receptor beta chains were read from a single sample in a study of shared clonotypes between healthy human individuals. Clones were sequenced by immunoSEQ multiplex PCR, and TCRdb holds only the in-frame ones, with some missing. The repertoire has fewer than 700,000 clones, roughly 79% of them found once; the top ten carry 12%. Sequencing used PBMCs. These receptors all stem from a middle-aged woman in good health. Some clones in this sample may be carry-over from other donors' samples. The conserved cysteine and the conserved F or W are not part of the CDR3 here. D genes are given only for firm matches.

V	J	D	CDR3
TRBV14	TRBJ2-3	-	ASSQAPLPDTQY
TRBV6-6	TRBJ1-1	-	ASSPPGRGRTEAF
TRBV4-1	TRBJ2-7	-	ASSQEGRPGYEQY
TRBV25-1	TRBJ2-2	-	ASSGQFRTGELF
TRBV15	TRBJ2-3	-	ATSTVTTGPSTDTQY
TRBV4-1	TRBJ2-7	-	ASSQVPSGAESYEQY
TRBV10-3	TRBJ2-5	-	AIQAGFDETQY
TRBV5-1	TRBJ2-3	TRBD1	ASSLWGQRTDTQY
TRBV18	TRBJ2-7	TRBD1	ASSPSPVGQGADEQY
TRBV7-2	TRBJ2-1	-	ASSPLGGLQSREQF
TRBV28	TRBJ2-1	TRBD2	ASSFLSGTSGRRWYNEQF
TRBV2	TRBJ2-3	-	ASRGLADTQY
TRBV2	TRBJ2-2	TRBD1	ASRTGLGNTGELF
TRBV7-2	TRBJ2-1	TRBD1	ASSRGQVLYNEQF
TRBV6-5	TRBJ2-7	-	ASSSPLRSYEQY
TRBV2	TRBJ1-5	-	ASSEARGQPQH
TRBV28	TRBJ1-3	-	ASSFIIGSSGNTIY
TRBV6-1	TRBJ1-1	-	ASSEPNTEAF
TRBV7-9	TRBJ2-1	-	ASSLGGDEQF
TRBV7-2	TRBJ2-3	-	ASSLAITLGLGDTQY
TRBV30	TRBJ1-1	-	ASVRGSTEAF
TRBV25-1	TRBJ2-1	-	ASSELYGLLDNEQF
TRBV5-1	TRBJ1-4	-	ASSLEGSGEKLF
TRBV7-2	TRBJ2-2	TRBD1	ASSLRTGSTGELF
TRBV21-1	TRBJ2-5	-	ASSGWDREETQY
TRBV5-4	TRBJ2-2	TRBD2	ASSPGTSGATGELF
TRBV2	TRBJ1-5	-	ASTGDGGGNQPQH
TRBV7-3	TRBJ2-1	TRBD2	ASSLKVTSVNNEQF
TRBV18	TRBJ2-3	-	ASSPAAAADTQY
TRBV6-4	TRBJ2-3	-	ASSVNSQSGDTQY
TRBV6-6	TRBJ2-2	-	ASSRTIVNTGELF
TRBV29-1	TRBJ2-1	-	SVALADEQF
TRBV5-1	TRBJ2-1	-	ASSLWASVSTYNEQF
TRBV6-1	TRBJ1-3	-	AISESVGTLAGNTIY
TRBV7-2	TRBJ2-5	-	ASSLGAGGETQY
TRBV6-1	TRBJ1-2	-	ASRLGGYGYT
TRBV28	TRBJ2-4	-	ASSSPRLHIAKNIQY
TRBV6-1	TRBJ2-3	TRBD1	ASSEFRDRGTDTQY
TRBV5-1	TRBJ2-1	-	ASSFLTSGIEQF
TRBV18	TRBJ2-1	-	ASSPTPLGLANEQF
TRBV5-1	TRBJ2-1	-	ASSLKGEQF
TRBV30	TRBJ2-6	-	AWSPKRGHSSGANVLT
TRBV7-3	TRBJ2-7	TRBD1	ASSPPPQDRGSYEQY
TRBV19	TRBJ1-5	-	ASSIMQGSNQPQH
TRBV29-1	TRBJ1-3	TRBD1	SVEQGGGGNTIY
TRBV28	TRBJ1-1	-	ASPGVGGVMNTEAF
TRBV9	TRBJ2-1	-	ASSPRLVDNEQF
TRBV7-8	TRBJ2-7	-	ASSSRDGTYEQY